The source of this TCR beta chain is a study of blood T cell repertoires in COVID-19. Study-wide context: PBMCs, B-cell-depleted T cells, or T cells were the source of the cDNA or gDNA that made up the material.

The data were produced by immunoSEQ multiplex PCR, yet TCRdb's version contains in-frame clones alone and is incomplete. The sample consists of 140,000 to 150,000 clones, approximately 85% of them appearing once. Germline CDR1 and CDR2: MNHNS and SASEGT. This CDR3 spans 15 amino acids. Losses at the gene ends were 1 base for V and 2 bases for J; bases not matched to a gene: 1. The sequenced sample was peripheral blood. The chain couples TRBV6-1 to TRBJ2-3; the match to TRBD2 covers 9 bases. The source is a man between 65 and 85 years old with acute or convalescent COVID-19. CDR3 DNA sequence: TGTGCCAGCAGTGAAGTAGCGGGAGCCACAGATACGCAGTATTTT. It translates to CASSEVAGATDTQYF.